This passage covers 12 T cell receptor beta chains from one sample sequenced in a study of glioma-infiltrating T cells. Using RNA template, CDR3s of TCR alpha and beta were amplified with iRepertoire arm-PCR. One entry per CDR3 protein, called by TCRdb with MiXCR from the multiplex PCR reads. Of 300,000 to 400,000 distinct CDR3 sequences listed, roughly two fifths are singletons. The specimen sequenced was glioma tissue, nonneoplastic brain tissue, or PBMCs (not recorded which). The receptors here all came from a human donor with low-grade glioma or glioblastoma, undergoing nonglioma brain surgery, or in good health (not recorded which).

Turning to this clonotype: The germline gene is not matched at one end of the junction; a read error may be the cause. The genes are TRBV27 and TRBJ1-3; D is possibly TRBD1 (5 bases). This CDR3 contains 15 residues. Germline CDR1 reads MNHEY; CDR2 reads SMNVEV (reference sequence). CDR3 in amino acids: CASAGGTSSGNTMYF. Here the CDR3 DNA reads TGCGCCAGCGCCGGGGGAACATCCTCTGGAAACACCATGTATTTT.

This chain links TRBV20-1 with TRBJ2-5; 10 bases agree with TRBD1. The germline CDR1 and CDR2 sequences are DFQATT and SNEGSKA (reference sequence). The CDR3 extends over 12 amino acids. V was clipped by 6 bases and J by 12 bases; unmatched bases: 10. For the CDR3, the DNA is TGCAGTGCGTTAGTGACAGGGGGCTCCGAGTACTTC. It is translated as CSALVTGGSEYF.

The rearrangement joins TRBV7-9 to TRBJ2-2; D remains unclear. V dropped 5 bases and J dropped 6 bases, with 10 bases sitting between them. Per the germline V gene, CDR1 is SEHNR and CDR2 is FQNEAQ (reference sequence). The CDR3 runs 13 residues. The CDR3 nucleotides are TGTGCCAGCAGCCCGACGGGCGCCGGGGAGCTGTTTTTT. Its protein product is CASSPTGAGELFF.

This clonotype turned up a few times. The rearrangement links TRBV6-5 to TRBJ1-5; D ambiguous. The CDR3 is 16 amino acids. V gave up 0 bases and J gave up 0 bases, with 9 bases separating them. Germline-derived CDR1 and CDR2 are MNHEY and SVGAGI. The CDR3 protein is CASSYSNGYSNQPQHF. The CDR3 coding sequence is TGTGCCAGCAGTTACTCGAACGGATATAGCAATCAGCCCCAGCATTTT.

This clonotype has a count of ten or more. The CDR3 sequence: CASSSTGATYEQYF. For the CDR3, the DNA is TGTGCCAGCAGTTCCACCGGGGCCACCTACGAGCAGTACTTC. J is TRBJ2-7 and V is TRBV27; D possibly uses TRBD1 or TRBD2 (5 bases each). Trimming cost V 4 bases and J 2 bases, with 12 bases left between them. Germline V gene lookup returns CDR1 MNHEY and CDR2 SMNVEV (reference sequence). The CDR3 covers 14 residues.

This clonotype came up a few times. CDR3 coding DNA: TGTGCCAGTAGTGTAGGGACAGCGAACTACCAAGAGACCCAGTACTTC. As protein: CASSVGTANYQETQYF. The rearrangement links TRBV19 to TRBJ2-5, with TRBD1 matching 7 bases. CDR3 length: 16 amino acids. Trimming cost V 5 bases and J 0 bases; bases outside gene matches: 9. CDR1 and CDR2 (germline): LNHDA, SQIVND (reference sequence). Full variable domain (rest looked up from reference TRBV19 and TRBJ2-5): DGGITQSPKYLFRKEGQNVTLSCEQNLNHDAMYWYRQDPGQGLRLIYYSQIVNDFQKGDIAEGYSVSREKKESFPLTVTSAQKNPTAFYLCASSVGTANYQETQYFGPGTRLLVL.

This clonotype was seen more than once but under ten times. V and J are TRBV28 and TRBJ2-1, with D tentatively TRBD2 (6 bases). V was pared by 3 bases and J by 1 base, with 10 bases between. Germline lookup yields CDR1 MDHEN and CDR2 SYDVKM. The CDR3 extends over 15 amino acids. CDR3 in DNA: TGTGCCAGCAGTTTGTCAGGGAGGTCCTACAATGAGCAGTTCTTC. It encodes CASSLSGRSYNEQFF.

In this sample, this clonotype turned up a few times. This chain joins TRBV28 and TRBJ2-3; possible D gene TRBD2, 5 bases. Trimming shortened V by 5 bases and J by 1 base, and 13 bases separated the two germline ends. Germline V CDR1 and CDR2: MDHEN, SYDVKM. The CDR3 consists of 15 residues. The CDR3 protein is CASSLYPGGTDTQYF. As DNA, the CDR3 is TGTGCCAGCAGTCTGTACCCCGGGGGCACAGATACGCAGTATTTT.

The chain recombines TRBV19 with TRBJ2-3, with 12 bases fitting TRBD2. Germline V gene data show CDR1 as LNHDA and CDR2 as SQIVND (reference sequence). This CDR3 comprises 16 residues. V was clipped by 5 bases and J by 6 bases; unmatched bases: 9. The DNA for the CDR3 is TGTGCCAGTAGTCTGGAACTAGCGGGAGGTTCTGATACGCAGTATTTT. Translating it yields CASSLELAGGSDTQYF.

This clonotype was detected only a few times. The gene calls are TRBV19 and TRBJ2-6; 11 positions agree with TRBD2. The V gene end was trimmed by 10 bases and the J gene end by 3 bases; junction bases not matched to a gene: 8. The CDR3 spans 16 residues. Germline V gene sequence: CDR1 LNHDA, CDR2 SQIVND (reference sequence). CDR3 sequence reads: CATLAGGPHGANVLTF. CDR3 bases: TGTGCCACCTTAGCGGGAGGGCCTCATGGGGCCAACGTCCTGACTTTC.

This clonotype was seen many times. The chain recombines TRBV6-1 with TRBJ2-1; the match to TRBD2 covers 7 bases. The V gene's germline CDR1 is MNHNS and CDR2 SASEGT. There are 15 residues in the CDR3. Germline trimming cut 6 bases from V and 3 bases from J; bases unmatched to any gene: 8. The CDR3 nucleotides are TGTGCCAGCAGAGCCGGGACTAACCTCTACAATGAGCAGTTCTTC. Translating gives CASRAGTNLYNEQFF.

This clonotype was recorded only once. Germline and junction disagree at one end, which may indicate a read error. The chain is built from TRBV7-2 and TRBJ2-3; TRBD2 aligns across 7 bases. The length of the CDR3 is 13 residues. Germline CDR1 reads SGHTA; CDR2 reads FQGNSA. The CDR3, as DNA: TGTGCCAGCGGCTTTAGCGGGACAGATACGCAGTATTTT. It specifies CASGFSGTDTQYF.